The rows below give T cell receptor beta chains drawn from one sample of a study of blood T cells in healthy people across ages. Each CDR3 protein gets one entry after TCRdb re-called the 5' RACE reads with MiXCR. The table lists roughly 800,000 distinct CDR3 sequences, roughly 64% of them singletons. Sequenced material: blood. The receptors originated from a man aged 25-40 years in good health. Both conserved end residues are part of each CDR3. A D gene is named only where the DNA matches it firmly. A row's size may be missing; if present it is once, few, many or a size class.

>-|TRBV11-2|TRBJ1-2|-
TGTGCCAGCAGCTTAACGCAGGGAGCTAACTATGGCTACACCTTC
CASSLTQGANYGYTF
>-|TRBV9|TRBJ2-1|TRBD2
TGTGCCAGCAGCATTAGCGGGAGCGGAAATTATGAGCAGTTCTTC
CASSISGSGNYEQFF
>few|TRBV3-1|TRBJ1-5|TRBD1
TGTGCCAGCAGCCAAGGGACAGGAAGACAGCCCCAGCATTTT
CASSQGTGRQPQHF
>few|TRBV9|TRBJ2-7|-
TGTGCCAGCAGCGTAAATACCGATACCTACGAGCAGTACTTC
CASSVNTDTYEQYF
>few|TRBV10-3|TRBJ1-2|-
TGTGCCATCAGTGAGATAGCGATCCGAGGTGGCTACACCTTC
CAISEIAIRGGYTF
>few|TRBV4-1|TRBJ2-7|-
TGCGCCAGCAGCCCGGTAGGGGGTGGCGAGCAGTACTTC
CASSPVGGGEQYF
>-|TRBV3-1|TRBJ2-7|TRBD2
TGTGCCAGCAGCCTTCTAGCGGGGAATGAGCAGTACTTC
CASSLLAGNEQYF
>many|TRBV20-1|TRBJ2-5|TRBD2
TGCAGTGCTAGTACTAGCGGGGGCCTCCGGGAGACCCAGTACTTC
CSASTSGGLRETQYF
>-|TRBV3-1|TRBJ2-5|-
TGTGCCAGCAGCCTCCCCGGACCCGGGAGAAAGACCCAGTACTTC
CASSLPGPGRKTQYF
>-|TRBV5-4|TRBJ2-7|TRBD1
TGTGCCAGCAGCTGGGACAGGGGACCTACCTACGAGCAGTACTTC
CASSWDRGPTYEQYF
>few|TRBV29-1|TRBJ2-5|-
TGCAGCGTTGGGGTCGACGGAGGGGCGGGCCAGTACTTC
CSVGVDGGAGQYF
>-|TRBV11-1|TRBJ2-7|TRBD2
TGTGCCAGCAGCTTAGCGGAGGGAGGGGCTTCCTACGAGCAGTACTTC
CASSLAEGGASYEQYF
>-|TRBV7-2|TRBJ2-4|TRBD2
TGTGCCAGCAGCTTGTCTCCGGGGCGCGGGGGGAACATTCAGTACTTC
CASSLSPGRGGNIQYF
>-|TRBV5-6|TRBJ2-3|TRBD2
TGTGCCAGCGCCGGACTAGCGGGCACAGATACGCAGTATTTT
CASAGLAGTDTQYF
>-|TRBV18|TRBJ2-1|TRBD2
TGTGCCAGCTCTCCTTCCGGACTAGCGGCCGGAGGGTACAATGAGCAGTTCTTC
CASSPSGLAAGGYNEQFF
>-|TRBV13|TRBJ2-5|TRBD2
TGTGCCAGCAGCTCGGTCAGCAGCGGGGGACAAGAGACCCAGTACTTC
CASSSVSSGGQETQYF
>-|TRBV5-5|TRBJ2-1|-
TGTGCCAGCAGTAACCAGGCCGACGCTTTAAGCTCCTACAATGAGCAGTTCTTC
CASSNQADALSSYNEQFF
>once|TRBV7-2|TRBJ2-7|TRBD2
TGTGCCAGCAACCCAATGACTAGCGGAGCCTACGAGCAGTACTTC
CASNPMTSGAYEQYF
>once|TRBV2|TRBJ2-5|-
TGTGCCAGCACGTGGACTTTACAAGAGACCCAGTACTTC
CASTWTLQETQYF
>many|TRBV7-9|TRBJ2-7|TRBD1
TGTGCCAGCAGCTCCGGACAGGGGACTAACTTGGAGCAGTACTTC
CASSSGQGTNLEQYF
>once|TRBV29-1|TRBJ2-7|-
TGCAGCGTTGGTCTAAGGGCAAGCAATGAGCAGTACTTC
CSVGLRASNEQYF
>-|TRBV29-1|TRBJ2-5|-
TGCAGCGTTGAATCGGGGCCGGGGACCCAGTACTTC
CSVESGPGTQYF
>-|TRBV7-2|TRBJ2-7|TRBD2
TGTGCCAGCAGCTTAGAGCGGGGGGGCCACGAGCAGTACTTC
CASSLERGGHEQYF
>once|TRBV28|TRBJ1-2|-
TGTGCCAGCAGTTGGATGCAGGGCCGCGGCTACACCTTC
CASSWMQGRGYTF
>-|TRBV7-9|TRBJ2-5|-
TGTGCCAGCAGGGCTGGACAGCCCGAGACCCAGTACTTC
CASRAGQPETQYF
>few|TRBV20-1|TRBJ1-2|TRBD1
TGCAGTGCTAGGCTAACAGGGGTTCTTGGCTACACCTTC
CSARLTGVLGYTF
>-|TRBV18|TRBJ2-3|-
TGTGCCAGCTCACCCCGGGACTTCGCAGATACGCAGTATTTT
CASSPRDFADTQYF
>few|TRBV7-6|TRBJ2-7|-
TGTGCCAGCAGCCTCACAGGGTCAAGGGGTTACGAGCAGTACTTC
CASSLTGSRGYEQYF
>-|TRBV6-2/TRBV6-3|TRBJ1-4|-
TGTGCCAGCAGCCCCGCATTGAGTGAAAAACTGTTTTTT
CASSPALSEKLFF
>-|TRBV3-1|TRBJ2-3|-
TGTGCCAGCAGTCGGGCCCTATCCACAGATACGCAGTATTTT
CASSRALSTDTQYF
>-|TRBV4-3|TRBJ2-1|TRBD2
TGCGCCAGCAGCCAAGATCCCCCTAGCGGGGGGAGCTCCTACAATGAGCAGTTCTTC
CASSQDPPSGGSSYNEQFF
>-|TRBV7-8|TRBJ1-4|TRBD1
TGTGCCAGCAGCCGAGGGGGACAGCCCCCCGCTAATGAAAAACTGTTTTTT
CASSRGGQPPANEKLFF
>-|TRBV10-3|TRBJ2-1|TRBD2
TGTGCCATCAGGAAAAAGTCTAGCGGGCGGGGGGATGAGCAGTTCTTC
CAIRKKSSGRGDEQFF
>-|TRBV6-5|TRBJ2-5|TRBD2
TGTGCCAGCAGTTACTCGACTAGCGGCCAAGAGACCCAGTACTTC
CASSYSTSGQETQYF
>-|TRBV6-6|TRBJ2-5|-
TGTGCCAGCAGCCAAAGGGGCAGCGGAGCCGATCAAGAGACCCAGTACTTC
CASSQRGSGADQETQYF
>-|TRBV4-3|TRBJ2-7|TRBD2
TGCGCCAGCAGCCAAGGGAGTAGCGGGAGCTCCTACGAGCAGTACTTC
CASSQGSSGSSYEQYF
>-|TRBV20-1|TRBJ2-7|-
TGCAGTGCTAGTCGGTCTAACTACGAGCAGTACTTC
CSASRSNYEQYF
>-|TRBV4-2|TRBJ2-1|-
TGTGCCAGCAGCCAGGAACCTCTGCGGCTAGGGTCCTACAATGAGCAGTTCTTC
CASSQEPLRLGSYNEQFF
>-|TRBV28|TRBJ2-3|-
TGTGCCAGCAGAACACCTGCCGGGACCTTCACAGATACGCAGTATTTT
CASRTPAGTFTDTQYF
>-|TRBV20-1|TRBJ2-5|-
TGCAGTGCTAGTAGAGGATTCGAAGAGACCCAGTACTTC
CSASRGFEETQYF
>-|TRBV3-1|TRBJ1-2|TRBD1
TGTGCCAGCAGCTCGGGACAGGGGGCCCTATATGGCTACACCTTC
CASSSGQGALYGYTF
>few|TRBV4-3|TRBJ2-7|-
TGCGCCAGCAGCCAAGTAGACAGCCCTGTCTACGAGCAGTACTTC
CASSQVDSPVYEQYF
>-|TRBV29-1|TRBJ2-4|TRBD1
TGCAGCGGGGCGGGACAGGGGTTAGCCAAAAACATTCAGTACTTC
CSGAGQGLAKNIQYF
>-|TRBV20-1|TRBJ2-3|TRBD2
TGCAGTGCTGAAGCGGGAGGTTGGACAGATACGCAGTATTTT
CSAEAGGWTDTQYF
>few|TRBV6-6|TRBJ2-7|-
TGTGCCAGCAGTTACATGGGATCGCGGACTTACGAGCAGTACTTC
CASSYMGSRTYEQYF
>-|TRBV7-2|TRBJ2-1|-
TGTGCCAGCAGCTTAAATTACCGGGGATACAATGAGCAGTTCTTC
CASSLNYRGYNEQFF
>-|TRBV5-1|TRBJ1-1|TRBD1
TGCGCCAGCAGCTTGGTACGTCAGGGGGCAAACACTGAAGCTTTCTTT
CASSLVRQGANTEAFF
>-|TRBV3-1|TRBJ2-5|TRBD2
TGTGCCAGCAGCCAAAATAGGGAGGGGACCCAGTACTTC
CASSQNREGTQYF
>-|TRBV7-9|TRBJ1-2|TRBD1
TGTGCCAGCAGCTCCACCGCCGGACAGGGACTTGGAGGCTACACCTTC
CASSSTAGQGLGGYTF
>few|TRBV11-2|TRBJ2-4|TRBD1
TGTGCCAGCAGCTTAGTCGGCGACAGGGAGCAGTACTTC
CASSLVGDREQYF
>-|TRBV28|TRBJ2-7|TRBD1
TGTGCCAGTAAGATAACAACCAGGGGGCTGGGCTCCTACGAGCAGTACTTC
CASKITTRGLGSYEQYF
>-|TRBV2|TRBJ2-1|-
TGTGCCAGCAGTGAAGCGGGGCTAGCGCAAGGGAATGAGCAGTTCTTC
CASSEAGLAQGNEQFF
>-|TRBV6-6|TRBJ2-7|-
TGTGCCAGCACCCCCGGGCTCATCCGTTACGAGCAGTACTTC
CASTPGLIRYEQYF
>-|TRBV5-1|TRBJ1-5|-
TGCGCCAGCACCCCTCCAGGACTTAGCAATCAGCCCCAGCATTTT
CASTPPGLSNQPQHF
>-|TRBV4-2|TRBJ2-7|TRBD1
TGTGCCAGCAGCCAACAACCGGGACAGTTCTACGAGCAGTACTTC
CASSQQPGQFYEQYF